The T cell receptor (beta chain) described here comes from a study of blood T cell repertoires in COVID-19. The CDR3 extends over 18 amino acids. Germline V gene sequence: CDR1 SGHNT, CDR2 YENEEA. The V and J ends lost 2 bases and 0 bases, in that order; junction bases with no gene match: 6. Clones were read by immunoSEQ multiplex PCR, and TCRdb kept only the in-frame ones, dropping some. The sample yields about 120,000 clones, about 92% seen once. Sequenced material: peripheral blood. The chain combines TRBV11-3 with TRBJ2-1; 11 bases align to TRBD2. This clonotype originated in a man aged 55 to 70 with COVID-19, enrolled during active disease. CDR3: CASSLRLAGPSSYNEQFF. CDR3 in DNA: TGTGCCAGCAGCTTAAGACTAGCGGGACCGAGCTCCTACAATGAGCAGTTCTTC.